This TCR beta chain was sequenced for a study of blood T cells in healthy people across ages. The study's findings and limits: Any conclusive comparison of naive versus antigen-experienced cells was prevented by using unsorted PBMCs.

Extraction yielded at least 6 micrograms of total RNA per sample. Many counts were recorded for this clonotype. Antigen: not known. CDR1 is LGHNA and CDR2 is YSLEER in the germline V gene. The V and J ends lost 1 base and 3 bases respectively, with 16 bases between them. The CDR3 runs to 17 residues. A second PCR of roughly 7 to 11 cycles used a sample-barcoded 5' primer and a J-beta primer mix. TCRdb independently ran MiXCR on the 5' RACE reads; one entry per CDR3 protein. The table shows fewer than 950,000 distinct CDR3 sequences, with around 34% occurring only once. Sequencing was performed on blood. The rearrangement joins TRBV4-3 to TRBJ2-1; the D gene is possibly TRBD1 (6 bases). This TCR derives from a man aged 18 to 29 in good health. CDR3 nucleotides: TGCGCCAGCAGCCAAGCTCCCTCGACAGGAGTCTACAATGAGCAGTTCTTC. Translation gives CASSQAPSTGVYNEQFF.